What follows is one T cell receptor beta chain and its context. Ten or more counts support this clonotype. Its antigen is not yet known. Base qualities are not provided; no much larger clone lies one nucleotide away. The sample is drawn from a study of T-cell reconstitution after alpha-beta-depleted transplantation in children (dated by TCRdb to about 2016). Some background on the complete study: The study quantitatively tracked T-cell immune reconstitution after TCRalphabeta/CD19-depleted allogeneic hematopoietic cell transplantation in children using TCR repertoire profiling.

The library was obtained by PCR. The instrument was an Illumina HiSeq 2500. TCR libraries were prepared with molecular barcoding, using unique molecular identifiers to normalize TCRbeta repertoire quantification. In TCRdb, the public reads were trimmed at Q25 with fastp and aligned with MiXCR, with productive beta chains retained. CDR3 protein sequences are deduplicated, and each keeps its most common genes and DNA. Across this sample there are a few hundred thousand distinct CDR3 sequences, with about a tenth seen only once. The leading ten clones occupy about 9.5% of the sample. The starting material was PBMCs from the stem cell graft donor, obtained from the stem cell graft. This clonotype was obtained from a human donor who donated a stem cell graft to a child with SCID.

CDR3 loop: CASSIRPSGTGELFF. The base sequence is TGTGCCAGTAGTATCCGACCGTCGGGCACCGGGGAGCTGTTTTTT. The chain is made from TRBV19 and TRBJ2-2; a confident D gene designation cannot be given. Reading the germline V gene (reference sequence) gives CDR1 LNHDA and CDR2 SQIVND. The CDR3, cysteine through phenylalanine, is 15 amino acids long. The retained sequence is limited to the CDR3, 45 bases, with the frame set at the first base. V drops 3 bases and J drops 4 bases, leaving 12 bases in between.